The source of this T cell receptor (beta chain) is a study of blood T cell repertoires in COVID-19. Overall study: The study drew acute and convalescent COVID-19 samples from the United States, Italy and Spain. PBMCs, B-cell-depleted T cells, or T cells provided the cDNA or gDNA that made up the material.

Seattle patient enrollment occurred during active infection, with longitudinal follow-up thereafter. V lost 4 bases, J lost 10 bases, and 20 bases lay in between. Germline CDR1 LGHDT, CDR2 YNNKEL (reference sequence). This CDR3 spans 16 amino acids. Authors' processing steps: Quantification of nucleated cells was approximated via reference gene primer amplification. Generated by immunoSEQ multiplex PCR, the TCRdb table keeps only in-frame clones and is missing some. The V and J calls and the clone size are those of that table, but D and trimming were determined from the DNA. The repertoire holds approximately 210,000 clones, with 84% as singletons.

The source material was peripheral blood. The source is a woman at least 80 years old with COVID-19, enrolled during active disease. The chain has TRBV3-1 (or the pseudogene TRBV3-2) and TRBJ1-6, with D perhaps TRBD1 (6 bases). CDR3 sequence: CASSRLGGESQSPLHF. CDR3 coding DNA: TGTGCCAGCAGCCGATTAGGGGGGGAGAGTCAATCACCCCTCCACTTT.